This TCR beta chain was observed in a study of shared clonotypes between healthy human individuals. Study-wide results and caveats: Clonotype sharing among donors, it was expected, would be affected by sequencing depth.

Naive CD8 isolation took CD45RO-negative cells positively selected for CCR7 and excluded terminally differentiated effector memory CD45RA+ cells. This table comes from immunoSEQ multiplex PCR, and its TCRdb copy is limited to in-frame clones, with some not included. The data contain some 2,000,000 clones, about 95% of them singletons. This CDR3 region has 15 residues. Germline V gives CDR1 MNHEY, CDR2 SMNVEV (reference sequence). Trimming removed 3 bases from V and 0 bases from J, with 9 bases in between. Worth noting for this clone: The antigen remains unidentified. The same CDR3 arises from other DNA sequences in this sample as well.

The chain has TRBV27 and TRBJ1-5, with D possibly matching TRBD1 (5 bases). The clonotype comes from a man aged 18 to 35 in good health. Sequencing was performed on naive CD8+ T cells sorted from blood. The CDR3 is CASSLGGYSNQPQHF. The CDR3 region has the DNA TGTGCCAGCAGTTTGGGGGGATATAGCAATCAGCCCCAGCATTTT.